This T cell receptor beta chain was profiled in a study of Ad26.COV2.S vaccination and SARS-CoV-2 variants. The table came from immunoSEQ multiplex PCR; TCRdb's copy has only in-frame clones and leaves some out. The sample records around 400,000 clones, 83% being singletons. Germline V gene data show CDR1 as LNHDA and CDR2 as SQIVND (reference sequence). There are 14 residues in the CDR3. Between the trimmed V and J ends, which lost 5 bases and 3 bases, there was a span of 14 bases. Stated treatment: around 19 received Ad26.COV2.S at low or high dose, single or two shots; 5 received placebo; per-sample allocation not given. Sampling took place 63 days after the first vaccine or placebo injection.

Sequencing used peripheral blood, obtained in a trial of Ad26.COV2.S vaccine versus placebo. The receptor's source is a person between 18 and 59 years old who received the Ad26.COV2.S COVID-19 vaccine or a placebo. The genes are TRBV19 and TRBJ2-7; D ambiguous. The CDR3 reads CASSGTAVGYEQYF. The CDR3 DNA reads as TGTGCCAGTAGTGGAACGGCGGTAGGCTACGAGCAGTACTTC.